This record looks at one TCR beta chain sequence and its context. This clone came up a few times. This clone's antigen is unknown. Base qualities were left out, and no much larger clone turns up one base away. In total, around 600 healthy bone marrow donors made up the cohort. Cohort members were all nominally healthy when sampled, although unrecorded immune exposures were likely present. The donor was CMV seronegative and belonged to the group of 350 or so seronegative cohort members. A peripheral blood sample was provided by each donor, and peripheral blood mononuclear cells were used for TCR beta sequencing. The Qiagen DNeasy Blood Extraction Kit was used to extract genomic DNA from the blood cell samples. The data were taken from a study of cytomegalovirus exposure and HLA in healthy donors (dated 2017 in TCRdb). With respect to the entire study: According to an earlier analysis of around 600 of the donors, some 180 million T cells yielded roughly 110 million unique TCR beta sequences and about 300 Gb of sequence data. About 300 gigabases of sequencing data and approximately 80 million unique TCR sequences were included in an early release covering under 650 HLA-typed donors. Of the 300 to 400 genotyped donors, about 80% fell in the genetic ancestry cluster associated with self-reported Caucasian donors. The study was designed to test whether signatures of past pathogen exposure could be identified by cataloging public T cell receptors. The study used immunosequencing to profile the T cell repertoires of more than 650 subjects and linked those repertoires to cytomegalovirus serostatus. In addition to the first cohort of 666 subjects, a separate validation cohort of approximately 130 different subjects was used. The study combined high-throughput TCR immunosequencing, statistical association of individual TCRs with disease status, and machine learning to predict cytomegalovirus infection status. In a later analysis, previously published TCR beta repertoires from 666 donors were re-analyzed and high-resolution HLA genotyping was added so that TCR occurrence patterns could be studied. Rather than drawing on any new phenotypic data, the later analysis identified candidate immune exposures from TCR beta sequences and the way those sequences occurred across donors. An earlier analysis of about 600 of the donors used high-throughput TCR beta sequencing to judge whether each TCR beta V gene segment behaved as functional or pseudogenic. Donor age, sex, ethnicity and CMV serostatus were collected together with the repertoire data. In a later genetic analysis, genome-wide SNP genotypes for about 65% of the 666 donors were used, and that subset was treated as a discovery cohort. All discovery cohort repertoires had been generated using a single sequencing platform. HLA typing covered class I and class II loci at four-digit resolution. Typing coverage differed by locus: A, B, C, DRB1 and DQB1 were typed in about 620-630 donors, DQA1 in approximately 520, DPA1 in 600 to 610, and DPB1 in around 440. Roughly 5 DR-DQ haplotypes were handled as single units for association and clustering because linkage in the cohort was strong. Among around 400 genotyped donors of the cohort, an average of around 220,000 unique TCR beta nucleotide sequences was sequenced per donor, of which approximately 18% were non-productive. What the study reported, not specific to this receptor: The classifier was reported to diagnose cytomegalovirus status with high specificity and sensitivity in both the original cohort and the validation cohort. This cohort had only TCR beta chains sequenced, and the lack of alpha or paired-chain data limited which features could be detected. Because counts were too low, around 18 rarely observed V segments, including chromosome 9 orphons, were left out of the earlier analysis of 587 of the donors. In a later genetic analysis, a missense DCLRE1C variant was associated with V-gene and J-gene trimming of TCR beta chains, and the association was replicated in an independent cohort. The authors suggested that the approach could potentially be generalized to other disease states and immunological phenotypes. A later analysis found that HLA-associated TCR beta chains were more clonally expanded and had lower generation probabilities than equally common non-associated chains. Several of the top co-occurrence clusters appeared to be linked to parvovirus B19, influenza, CMV and Epstein-Barr virus, according to a later analysis. Linkage disequilibrium might explain the correlated functional status among segregating V segments, but an unknown experimental factor could not be excluded. Sequencing depth was assumed to be roughly uniform across donors in the presence/absence analyses, though that assumption may not hold. The study listed 164 TCR beta chains as associated with cytomegalovirus. Assigning TCR associations to individual alleles was difficult when HLA alleles, especially DR and DQ, strongly co-occurred. According to a later analysis, TCR association rates differed among HLA loci, with DRB1 alleles showing the most associated TCRs and HLA-C alleles showing the fewest. Broadly in line with IMGT annotations, most TCR beta V segments showed up in productive rearrangements about 90% or about 30% of the time in an earlier analysis of a few hundred of the donors. According to a later analysis, most CMV-associated TCR beta chains appeared to be HLA-restricted, and the HLA associations seemed to be driven largely by CMV exposure. Most TCR sequences were seen in very few donors, while some public TCRs were found in many individuals. A group of highly shared sequence variants was considered likely to be a technical artifact of the sequencing pipeline. The only immune exposure information available for the cohort was CMV serostatus. At a false discovery rate of 0.05, a later analysis linked under 20,000 TCR beta sequences to specific HLA alleles. A further reported finding was that TCR beta sequences accurately predicted the HLA-A and HLA-B alleles for most subjects in the first cohort. Compared with the roughly 600-donor mean, donors in an Asian-associated ancestry cluster had fewer N-insertions in productive TCRs, according to a later genetic analysis. A few of the identified cytomegalovirus-associated TCR beta chains were confirmed in vitro to be specific for cytomegalovirus antigens. Because some donors lacked HLA typing at each locus, the association tests relied only on the typed subset.

Library prep was done by the immunoSEQ multiplex PCR assay. The multiplex PCR relied on a mix of 60 forward primers for TCR Vbeta segments and 13 reverse primers for TCR Jbeta segments. The CDR3 region of rearranged TCR beta genes was amplified from genomic DNA with a multiplex PCR assay. On the Illumina HiSeq System, the amplified TCR beta libraries were sequenced as 87-base-pair reads. Per the source publication's procedure: A later analysis tallied 75 million to 95 million unique TCR beta chains across the 666 repertoires, and some 12 million of those chains were shared by two or more donors. To remove PCR and sequencing errors, raw reads were error-corrected and collapsed into unique sequences using a nearest-neighbor algorithm that merged closely related sequences. V, D and J gene segments were assigned by aligning CDR3 sequences to IMGT reference sequences. Each retained sequence needed at least a six-nucleotide match to both a V gene segment and a J gene segment. Rearrangements were classified as productive when the CDR3 lacked stop codons and remained in frame with V and J, and all other rearrangements were classified as non-productive. CDR3 was defined by IMGT convention, running from the second conserved V-encoded cysteine to the conserved J-encoded phenylalanine. Sequences without an unambiguous match to a single V gene segment were excluded from the earlier analysis of a few hundred of the donors. An earlier analysis of 550 to 650 of the donors classified V segments as functional when productive rearrangements were above 56.7% and as segregating when the standard deviation between donors was above 5%. To diagnose cytomegalovirus status from the catalog of TCR beta chain sequences, a statistical classification framework was built. V and J gene assignment, in a later analysis, came from comparing TCR nucleotide sequences with IMGT/GENE-DB human TR gene sequences. A later analysis assigned CDR3 sequences and most-parsimonious VDJ recombination scenarios with the TCRdist pipeline. In a later analysis, each TCR beta chain was defined by its CDR3 amino acid sequence together with its V-gene family, and reads without a unique V-gene family were excluded. A later analysis removed roughly 590 highly shared, low-generation-probability nucleotide sequences to deal with suspected cross-contamination and a sequencing artifact. In a later analysis, a clonal expansion index for each public chain was calculated from normalized within-repertoire ranks of inferred template counts. A later analysis computed generation probabilities with a VDJ recombination model fitted to out-of-frame rearrangements, and checked the results against IGoR. In a later analysis, hypergeometric tests were used to score TCR-TCR, TCR-HLA and TCR-CMV co-occurrence, with a repertoire-size bias correction applied to TCR pairs. A later analysis estimated false discovery rates by permuting HLA or CMV assignments 20 times. In a later analysis, co-occurring TCRs were grouped with DBSCAN, and TCRdist sequence similarity was added when clustering was performed within HLA-allele-positive subsets. Co-occurrence clustering excluded repertoires with fewer than 30,000 or more than 120,000 public chains, plus five with anomalous nucleotide sharing. TCRdb stores this immuneACCESS table with in-frame sequences only. Part of the clones is absent; in the studies checked, under half of the shortfall reflects unresolved V genes, and no reason is known for the rest. That table is the source of V, J and clone size, and D and trimming were worked out from the DNA. The sample contains some 41,000 clones, 68% of them found a single time. Around 4% of the sample comes from the top ten.

Material: PBMCs. This clonotype was sampled from a man aged 40-50 years in good health and CMV-seronegative.

The CDR3 protein: CASSQLFRGQETQYF. In nucleotides, the sequence is TGTGCCAGCAGCCAGCTCTTCCGGGGGCAAGAGACCCAGTACTTC. The rearrangement joined TRBV4-2 to TRBJ2-5; a tentative D call is TRBD2 (6 bases match). Trimming at the junction amounts to 3 bases on V and 2 bases on J, and the germline ends lie 13 bases apart. The CDR3 measures 15 amino acids from cysteine to phenylalanine. The CDR3 DNA has 45 bases and is translated from base 1. The germline V gene specifies LGHNA as CDR1 and YNFKEQ as CDR2.